Following are 15 T cell receptor beta chains from one sample sequenced in a study of blood T cell repertoires in COVID-19. The table came from immunoSEQ multiplex PCR; TCRdb's copy has only in-frame clones and leaves some out. The table shows around 150,000 clones, with almost 85% occurring only once. Sequences were obtained from peripheral blood. These receptors were obtained from a woman aged 80 or older with acute or convalescent COVID-19.

The rearrangement links TRBV16 to TRBJ2-1, with unresolved D. Germline-derived CDR1 and CDR2 are KGHSY and FQNENV. Trimming cost V 4 bases and J 8 bases, with 6 bases left between them. The CDR3 is made up of 11 amino acids. The chain's CDR3 is CASSPSHEQFF. CDR3 bases: TGTGCCAGCAGCCCCTCTCATGAGCAGTTCTTC.

The chain combines TRBV4-1 with TRBJ1-2, with a possible D match to TRBD1 (6 bases). V was pared by 1 base and J by 0 bases, with 12 bases between. The germline CDR1 and CDR2 sequences are MGHRA and YSYEKL. This CDR3 contains 16 residues. CDR3 DNA: TGCGCCAGCAGCCAAGCCTGGACAGACACTAACTATGGCTACACCTTC. The encoded protein is CASSQAWTDTNYGYTF.

This sequence joins TRBV6-5 and TRBJ2-7; D is unresolved. Germline V lookup: CDR1 MNHEY, CDR2 SVGAGI. Trimming shortened V by 5 bases and J by 4 bases, and 6 bases separated the two germline ends. This CDR3 spans 11 amino acids. CDR3 loop: CASSNRYEQYF. CDR3 nucleotides: TGTGCCAGCAGTAACAGATACGAGCAGTACTTC.

This chain uses TRBV5-1 with TRBJ2-1, with 7 bases lining up with TRBD2. The CDR3 has 15 amino acids. Germline CDR1 and CDR2: SGHRS and YFSETQ. The junction had 4 bases not matched to a gene; V was cut back by 2 bases and J by 2 bases. The CDR3 protein is CASSLAGYAYNEQFF. The CDR3 region has the DNA TGCGCCAGCAGCTTAGCGGGATATGCCTACAATGAGCAGTTCTTC. The full variable domain, completed using reference TRBV5-1 and TRBJ2-1, is KAGVTQTPRYLIKTRGQQVTLSCSPISGHRSVSWYQQTPGQGLQFLFEYFSETQRNKGNFPGRFSGRQFSNSRSEMNVSTLELGDSALYLCASSLAGYAYNEQFFGPGTRLTVL.

The chain employs TRBV7-2 and TRBJ1-4; D call uncertain. Trimming pared 3 bases from V and 7 bases from J, leaving 12 bases between. Per the germline V gene, CDR1 is SGHTA and CDR2 is FQGNSA. This CDR3 region has 14 residues. The CDR3 DNA is TGTGCCAGCAGCTTCGGCGGGTCCGTTGAAAAACTGTTTTTT. This encodes CASSFGGSVEKLFF.

The chain uses TRBV29-1 and TRBJ2-2; D gene uncertain. CDR3 length: 13 residues. Trimming cost V 4 bases and J 5 bases, with 11 bases left between them. Germline V gene lookup returns CDR1 SQVTM and CDR2 ANQGSEA. The CDR3 nucleotides read TGCAGCGTTGTGCAATCTATGACCGGGGAGCTGTTTTTT. Its translation: CSVVQSMTGELFF.

V is TRBV6-1 and J is TRBJ1-2; no clear D. Germline assignment: CDR1 MNHNS and CDR2 SASEGT. V was shortened by 3 bases and J by 8 bases, with 13 bases between the two germline ends. This CDR3 comprises 13 residues. CDR3 sequence reads: CASSEGPLLGYTF. The CDR3 nucleotides are TGTGCCAGCAGTGAGGGCCCCCTCTTGGGCTACACCTTC.

The rearrangement joins TRBV7-2 to TRBJ1-1; possible D gene TRBD1, 6 bases. CDR1 SGHTA and CDR2 FQGNSA come from the germline V gene. The CDR3 consists of 13 residues. Trimming took 4 bases from V and 12 from J, leaving 18 bases between them. The CDR3 sequence: CASSSLRDTETFF. For the CDR3, the DNA is TGTGCCAGCAGCTCCCTGAGGGACACAGAGACTTTCTTT.

The V gene is TRBV6-5, the J gene TRBJ2-7, with 8 bases fitting TRBD1. V was clipped by 0 bases and J by 2 bases; unmatched bases: 3. The length of the CDR3 is 15 residues. Germline CDR1 MNHEY, CDR2 SVGAGI. The CDR3 sequence is CASSYSQGATYEQYF. The DNA for the CDR3 is TGTGCCAGCAGTTACTCGCAGGGGGCAACCTACGAGCAGTACTTC.

This clone was seen more than once but under ten times. CDR3 nucleotides: TGTGCCAGTAGTATTCGTGGGACAGAGGCATCTCAGCCCCAGCATTTT. It yields the protein CASSIRGTEASQPQHF. This chain links TRBV19 with TRBJ1-5; TRBD1 matches 7 bases. The trim removed 3 bases at V and 6 bases at J, leaving 11 bases unmatched. The germline V gene encodes CDR1 LNHDA and CDR2 SQIVND (reference sequence). The CDR3 has 16 amino acids.

This clone appeared a single time. The chain combines TRBV5-1 with TRBJ1-1; D gene ambiguous. V lost 2 bases to trimming and J lost 4 bases, with 12 bases between them. The CDR3 covers 14 residues. Per the germline V gene, CDR1 is SGHRS and CDR2 is YFSETQ. This CDR3 reads CASSFFDTTTEAFF. The CDR3 DNA follows: TGCGCCAGCAGCTTTTTTGACACGACCACTGAAGCTTTCTTT.

The gene calls are TRBV29-1 and TRBJ2-3; TRBD2 matches 10 bases. V dropped 5 bases and J dropped 0; count of bases not matched to a gene: 5. Germline V gives CDR1 SQVTM, CDR2 ANQGSEA. The CDR3 consists of 15 residues. The CDR3 DNA is TGCAGCGTTCAACCGGGACTAGCGAGCACAGATACGCAGTATTTT. Translation: CSVQPGLASTDTQYF.

This chain joins TRBV5-8 and TRBJ1-5; 7 nucleotides line up with TRBD1. The germline CDR1 and CDR2 sequences are SGHTS and YDEGEE. V gave up 4 bases and J gave up 0 bases; unmatched junction bases: 10. This CDR3 is built from 17 residues. The CDR3 sequence: CASSPRDSHYSNQPQHF. The DNA of the CDR3 is TGTGCCAGCAGCCCTCGGGACAGTCATTATAGCAATCAGCCCCAGCATTTT. Supplemented by reference TRBV5-8 and TRBJ1-5, the full variable domain reads EAGVTQSPTHLIKTRGQQATLRCSPISGHTSVYWYQQALGLGLQFLLWYDEGEERNRGNFPPRFSGRQFPNYSSELNVNALELEDSALYLCASSPRDSHYSNQPQHFGDGTRLSIL.

The V and J genes are TRBV7-2 and TRBJ1-5; TRBD1 is a possible D gene (5 bases). The V end was cut by 3 bases, the J end by 6 bases, with 15 bases between. In germline, CDR1 is SGHTA, CDR2 FQGNSA. This CDR3 is 15 amino acids long. CDR3: CASSFDRGWSQPQHF. The CDR3 nucleotides are TGTGCCAGCAGCTTCGACAGAGGTTGGAGTCAGCCCCAGCATTTT.

This clone has only a few counts. One end of the junction does not line up with germline, which may come from a read error. This rearrangement joins TRBV6-6 to TRBJ2-7; D is undetermined. Germline V gene sequence: CDR1 MNHNY, CDR2 SVGAGI (reference sequence). The CDR3 spans 13 residues. The CDR3 region has the DNA TGTGCCAGCAGTTACTCCACTCTACCCCCGTACTCCTTC. Its translation is CASSYSTLPPYSF.